This entry lists 21 T cell receptor beta chains sequenced from one sample in a study of T cells in Graves' hyperthyroidism and ophthalmopathy. What was amplified from RNA transcripts were TCR beta CDR3 regions. HTBI primers were the set used in a first-round RT-PCR of the TCR CDR3. TCRdb analysed the multiplex PCR reads with MiXCR anew, one entry per CDR3 protein. The data show some 490,000 distinct CDR3 sequences, with about 20% seen just once and about half held by the top ten. The specimen was blood. Every receptor here comes from a woman in her 70s with Graves' ophthalmopathy.

The chain carries TRBV20-1 and TRBJ2-7; maybe TRBD1 (6 bases). This CDR3 region has 12 residues. CDR1 and CDR2 (germline): DFQATT, SNEGSKA (reference sequence). Trimming left V 0 bases short and J 9 bases short, with 12 bases between. The CDR3 region is CSAREQGKGQYF. CDR3 sequence (DNA): TGCAGTGCTAGAGAGCAGGGGAAGGGGCAGTACTTC.

This clonotype was recorded at least ten times. V and J are TRBV7-3 and TRBJ1-1; D gene uncertain. The germline gives CDR1 SGHTA, CDR2 FQGTGA. Trimming left V 1 base short and J 1 base short, with 7 bases between. This CDR3 has 14 amino acids. The CDR3 DNA is TGTGCCAGCAGCTTAAACAGAGAGAACACTGAAGCTTTCTTT. Translation: CASSLNRENTEAFF.

The rearrangement links TRBV5-1 to TRBJ2-1; the match to TRBD2 covers 9 bases. Trimming removed 2 bases from V and 2 bases from J; junction bases left unmatched: 2. CDR1 is SGHRS and CDR2 is YFSETQ in the germline V gene. This CDR3 is built from 15 residues. The CDR3 nucleotides are TGCGCCAGCAGCTTTAGCGGGGGCGCCTACAATGAGCAGTTCTTC. This encodes CASSFSGGAYNEQFF.

This clonotype was observed at least ten times. The CDR3 coding sequence is TGTGCCAGCATTAAGACCAGAGAGGGCTACACCTTC. It specifies CASIKTREGYTF. The V gene is TRBV2, the J gene TRBJ1-2, with no clear D. Germline lookup yields CDR1 SNHLY and CDR2 FYNNEI. The CDR3 runs 12 residues. Trimming stripped 7 bases from V and 8 bases from J, with 14 bases between. The entire variable domain, with the rest obtained from reference TRBV2 and TRBJ1-2, is as follows: EPEVTQTPSHQVTQMGQEVILRCVPISNHLYFYWYRQILGQKVEFLVSFYNNEISEKSEIFDDQFSVERPDGSNFTLKIRSTKLEDSAMYFCASIKTREGYTFGSGTRLTVV.

This chain uses TRBV10-1 with TRBJ1-2, with D maybe TRBD1 (5 bases). Germline CDR1 WNHNN, CDR2 SYGVQD (reference sequence). The length of the CDR3 is 14 residues. The V end lost 6 bases, the J end lost 4 bases, and 15 bases lay between the germline ends. CDR3: CASSAQGTLYGYTF. For the CDR3, the DNA is TGCGCCAGCAGCGCCCAGGGAACCCTCTATGGCTACACCTTC.

This clonotype was seen a few times. This chain connects TRBV14 to TRBJ1-1; D is possibly TRBD1 (5 bases). In germline, CDR1 is SGHDN, CDR2 FVKESK. CDR3 length: 13 amino acids. Trimming removed 5 bases at V and 6 bases at J, with 13 bases between. The CDR3 bases are TGTGCCAGCAGCAGGAGGGGACGTTCTGAAGCTTTCTTT. Amino acid sequence: CASSRRGRSEAFF. The complete variable domain, with remaining parts taken from reference TRBV14 and TRBJ1-1, reads EAGVTQFPSHSVIEKGQTVTLRCDPISGHDNLYWYRRVMGKEIKFLLHFVKESKQDESGMPNNRFLAERTGGTYSTLKVQPAELEDSGVYFCASSRRGRSEAFFGQGTRLTVV.

This clonotype was detected only a few times. This chain uses TRBV20-1 with TRBJ2-1, with D possibly being TRBD1 (5 bases). Per the germline V gene, CDR1 is DFQATT and CDR2 is SNEGSKA (reference sequence). The V gene lost 6 bases and the J gene lost 5 bases, with 14 bases spanning the gap. The CDR3 contains 13 residues. CDR3 residues: CSAVGRSNNEQFF. The CDR3 DNA is TGCAGTGCGGTGGGGCGGTCCAACAATGAGCAGTTCTTC.

This clonotype appeared a few times. The chain employs TRBV6-1 and TRBJ2-7; D not certain. This CDR3 region has 13 residues. Germline V gene lookup returns CDR1 MNHNS and CDR2 SASEGT. Deletions cut 1 base from V and 5 bases from J, with 9 bases between. CDR3 sequence: CASSEVIDDEQYF. DNA for the CDR3: TGTGCCAGCAGTGAAGTAATCGACGACGAGCAGTACTTC.

The chain carries TRBV10-3 and TRBJ1-5; D is undetermined. This CDR3 comprises 15 residues. CDR1 and CDR2 (germline): ENHRY, SYGVKD. The germline V and J ends were trimmed by 0 bases and 0 bases, with 6 bases remaining between them. The CDR3 reads CAISESSDSNQPQHF. CDR3 DNA: TGTGCCATCAGTGAGTCGAGCGATAGCAATCAGCCCCAGCATTTT.

The chain carries TRBV5-8 and TRBJ2-5, with a weak D call TRBD1 (5 bases). Germline lookup yields CDR1 SGHTS and CDR2 YDEGEE. The CDR3 contains 15 residues. Trimming pared 0 bases from V and 2 bases from J, leaving 11 bases between. The DNA for the CDR3 is TGTGCCAGCAGCTTGGTAGGGCAGGGACAAGAGACCCAGTACTTC. Protein product: CASSLVGQGQETQYF. Looking up the rest from reference TRBV5-8 and TRBJ2-5 gives the full variable domain: EAGVTQSPTHLIKTRGQQATLRCSPISGHTSVYWYQQALGLGLQFLLWYDEGEERNRGNFPPRFSGRQFPNYSSELNVNALELEDSALYLCASSLVGQGQETQYFGPGTRLLVL.

The rearrangement joins TRBV6-2 or TRBV6-3 to TRBJ2-3, with TRBD2 as a possible D gene (5 bases). CDR1 MNHEY and CDR2 SVGEGT come from the germline V gene. This CDR3 is 17 amino acids long. Trimming removed 4 bases at V and 5 bases at J, with 22 bases between. CDR3 in DNA: TGTGCCAGCAGTTTTTCCCGGGAATCAAATATTCGAGATACGCAGTATTTT. It encodes CASSFSRESNIRDTQYF.

This clonotype was counted many times. The chain carries TRBV7-6 and TRBJ2-7; 10 bases map to TRBD1. The junction had 9 bases not matched to a gene; V was cut back by 5 bases and J by 5 bases. Germline CDR1 and CDR2: SGHVS and FNYEAQ. This CDR3 region has 15 residues. CDR3 protein: CASSQRTGGKDEQYF. CDR3 nucleotide sequence: TGTGCCAGCAGCCAACGGACAGGGGGGAAGGACGAGCAGTACTTC.

This clonotype came up many times. The chain combines TRBV12-3 or TRBV12-4 with TRBJ1-2, with D hard to call. V was trimmed by 3 bases and J by 0 bases, leaving 8 bases between them. The CDR3 consists of 14 residues. The CDR3 here is CASSFYIANYGYTF. CDR3 bases: TGTGCCAGCAGTTTCTACATCGCTAACTATGGCTACACCTTC.

In this sample, this clonotype turned up many times. V gene TRBV27 combines with J gene TRBJ2-7, with TRBD2 matching over 9 bases. The J segment lost 3 bases and the V segment lost 2 bases, leaving 14 bases of the junction unmatched. Germline loops: CDR1 MNHEY, CDR2 SMNVEV (reference sequence). There are 18 residues in the CDR3. CDR3 bases: TGTGCCAGCAGTTTACGGCAGACTAGCGGTCCTCAAAACTACGAGCAGTACTTC. It translates to CASSLRQTSGPQNYEQYF.

This chain links TRBV12-3 or TRBV12-4 with TRBJ2-5; the match to TRBD2 covers 7 bases. This CDR3 has 15 amino acids. After removal of 3 bases from V and 5 bases from J, the junction contained 9 bases not matched to a gene. The CDR3 sequence: CASSLWVAGSETQYF. CDR3 in DNA: TGTGCCAGCAGTTTGTGGGTAGCGGGTTCGGAGACCCAGTACTTC.

V usage is TRBV11-3 and J usage is TRBJ2-2; TRBD2 might be the D (6 bases). Looked up from germline, CDR1 is SGHNT and CDR2 is YENEEA. V was clipped by 3 bases and J by 1 base, with 9 bases between them. The CDR3 spans 15 residues. CDR3 protein: CASSFSRENTGELFF. The CDR3 bases are TGTGCCAGCAGCTTTTCGCGGGAGAACACCGGGGAGCTGTTTTTT.

This clonotype was observed a handful of times. The V gene is TRBV27, the J gene TRBJ1-1, with a possible D match to TRBD1 (6 bases). Germline lookup yields CDR1 MNHEY and CDR2 SMNVEV (reference sequence). The V and J ends lost 0 bases and 2 bases respectively, with 13 bases between them. The CDR3 sequence is 16 residues long. The CDR3 nucleotides read TGTGCCAGCAGTTTATCAGGGGGTCGGGTCAACACTGAAGCTTTCTTT. Translated, it gives CASSLSGGRVNTEAFF.

As concerns this clonotype: At one end the junction does not follow the germline gene, possibly because of a read error. V usage is TRBV20-1 and J usage is TRBJ2-2, with TRBD1 identical over 7 bases. Germline assignment: CDR1 DFQATT and CDR2 SNEGSKA (reference sequence). This CDR3 has 16 residues. CDR3 DNA sequence: TGCAGTGCTAGAGATCCGACAGGGCCCTACACCGGGGAGCTGCTTTTT. Its protein is CSARDPTGPYTGELLF.

This clonotype came up a few times. The chain carries TRBV5-1 and TRBJ1-4, with D tentatively TRBD1 (6 bases). The germline V gene has CDR1 SGHRS and CDR2 YFSETQ. The V gene lost 2 bases and the J gene lost 7 bases, with 15 bases spanning the gap. This CDR3 comprises 15 residues. CDR3 loop: CASSFSGARGEKLFF. The CDR3 DNA is TGCGCCAGCAGCTTCTCGGGGGCGCGGGGTGAAAAACTGTTTTTT.

This sequence joins TRBV20-1 and TRBJ2-7; 7 bases align to TRBD1. Germline CDR1 and CDR2: DFQATT and SNEGSKA (reference sequence). With 3 bases clipped from V and 1 base from J, the junction kept 3 bases outside the gene matches. The length of the CDR3 is 13 residues. The CDR3 loop reads CSASDRVSYEQYF. The CDR3 DNA reads TGCAGTGCTAGTGACAGGGTGTCCTACGAGCAGTACTTC.

This chain connects TRBV2 to TRBJ2-7, with 9 bases identical to TRBD1. Germline CDR1 reads SNHLY; CDR2 reads FYNNEI. The CDR3 spans 14 residues. V lost 7 bases, J lost 4 bases, and 8 bases stayed unmatched. CDR3 in amino acids: CASKMTGGSYEQYF. The CDR3 DNA follows: TGTGCCAGCAAGATGACAGGGGGGTCATACGAGCAGTACTTC.